This paragraph covers one T cell receptor beta chain sequence. Its antigen is not identified. This CDR3 comprises 16 residues. V was pared by 4 bases and J by 2 bases, with 8 bases of the junction left unmatched. Per the germline V gene, CDR1 is SGHRS and CDR2 is YFSETQ. The data were obtained in a study of shared clonotypes between healthy human individuals. Across the whole study: Each donor's CD8 memory used one plate, CD8 naive two, each CD4 subset three.

TCRdb keeps only in-frame clones here, not all; method: immunoSEQ multiplex PCR. This sample has roughly 2.2 million clones; approximately 90% occur once, and the top ten carry more than 0.35%. Naive CD4+ cells were CD45RA-selected; the remaining cells were memory. Study findings and constraints: Collection of samples was limited to blood; tissue repertoires likely differ.

The sequenced sample consisted of naive CD4+ T cells from PBMCs. Subset here: CD45RA+ positively selected. This TCR derives from a man between 18 and 35 years old in good health. Some clones in this sample may be carry-over from other donors' samples. The chain recombines TRBV5-1 with TRBJ2-1; 8 positions match TRBD2. In DNA form, the CDR3 reads TGCGCCAGCAGCACGGGAGGGGACTGGACCTACAATGAGCAGTTCTTC. Protein: CASSTGGDWTYNEQFF.